This paragraph reports one T cell receptor beta chain. CDR3 length equals 17 residues. V was cut by 5 bases and J by 2 bases, with 19 bases left in between. Germline V CDR1 and CDR2: LNHDA, SQIVND (reference sequence). This record comes from a study of cytomegalovirus exposure and HLA in healthy donors. The PCR employed 60 Vbeta primers together with 13 Jbeta primers. The repertoire was sequenced with immunoSEQ multiplex PCR; TCRdb's copy has only in-frame clones and lacks some. This repertoire shows some 180,000 clones, 70% to 85% found once; its top ten account for roughly 3.6%. Source material: PBMCs. The receptor was derived from a woman aged 60-70 years in good health and CMV-seropositive. The chain recombines TRBV19 with TRBJ1-5, with D hard to call. In DNA, the CDR3 is TGTGCCAGTAGTGCCGCCGGGTCAAGCTGGGGCAATCAGCCCCAGCATTTT. It yields the protein CASSAAGSSWGNQPQHF.